These 12 T cell receptor beta chains were all obtained from the same sample, sequenced in a study of blood T cell repertoires in COVID-19. The data were produced by immunoSEQ multiplex PCR, yet TCRdb's version contains in-frame clones alone and is incomplete. The data contain some 190,000 clones, around three quarters of them singletons. Source material: PBMCs or T cells enriched from blood (not recorded which). The receptors were sampled from a woman in her forties or fifties with acute COVID-19.

This clone was detected a few times. The genes are TRBV4-1 and TRBJ1-1; 8 nucleotides agree with TRBD1. With V trimmed by 4 bases and J by 8 bases, 6 bases remained unmatched. Germline V gives CDR1 MGHRA, CDR2 YSYEKL. This CDR3 comprises 13 residues. CDR3 sequence (DNA): TGCGCCAGCAGCCCGCGGACAGGGATAGAAGCTTTCTTT. Translating gives CASSPRTGIEAFF.

The table lists this clone with a few counts. DNA for the CDR3: TGTGCCAGCAGCTTGGGGGCCTCTTCGGTGGACACCTTC. This sequence encodes CASSLGASSVDTF. This chain connects TRBV5-4 to TRBJ1-2; D ambiguous. The CDR3 loop spans 13 amino acids. The germline V and J ends were trimmed by 0 bases and 12 bases, with 15 bases remaining between them. Per the germline V gene, CDR1 is SGHNT and CDR2 is YYREEE (reference sequence).

The sample holds one count of this clone. V and J are TRBV10-1 and TRBJ1-4, with D unclear. The ends were cut back, 4 bases at V and 6 bases at J, with 15 bases in the middle. This CDR3 contains 15 residues. CDR1 WNHNN and CDR2 SYGVQD come from the germline V gene (reference sequence). This chain's CDR3 is CASSAARTEYEKLFF. In nucleotides, the CDR3 is TGCGCCAGCAGTGCTGCCCGTACGGAGTATGAAAAACTGTTTTTT.

V is TRBV14 and J is TRBJ2-1, with a possible D match to TRBD2 (5 bases). The CDR3 consists of 15 residues. From germline, CDR1 is SGHDN and CDR2 FVKESK. The V end lost 0 bases, the J end lost 9 bases, and 15 bases lay between the germline ends. This CDR3 is CASSQDRLALSEQFF. The CDR3 bases are TGTGCCAGCAGCCAAGATCGCCTAGCATTAAGTGAGCAGTTCTTC.

This clone occurred a few times. The chain recombines TRBV7-2 with TRBJ2-1, with TRBD2 matching over 7 bases. Losses at the gene ends were 2 bases for V and 7 bases for J; bases not matched to a gene: 5. The CDR3 spans 14 residues. Germline V CDR1 and CDR2: SGHTA, FQGNSA. The CDR3 sequence is CASSLNWGGNEQFF. CDR3 sequence (DNA): TGTGCCAGCAGCTTAAACTGGGGGGGGAATGAGCAGTTCTTC.

The CDR3 is CASSQTRPGQRNYGYTF. CDR3 bases: TGTGCCAGCTCACAAACCAGGCCGGGACAGCGGAACTATGGCTACACCTTC. The chain recombines TRBV18 with TRBJ1-2; 7 positions agree with TRBD1. Germline V gene lookup returns CDR1 KGHSH and CDR2 LQKENI. The CDR3 has 17 amino acids. V shed 4 bases, J shed 2 bases, and the junction held 13 bases outside the gene matches.

This clone was found once. The V call is TRBV4-1, the J call TRBJ1-1; perhaps TRBD1 as D (6 bases). The CDR3 covers 17 residues. Germline CDR1 and CDR2: MGHRA and YSYEKL. Trimming left V 4 bases short and J 3 bases short, with 21 bases between. CDR3 protein: CASSLLRGGARDTEAFF. The CDR3 DNA reads TGCGCCAGCAGCCTCCTTAGGGGGGGCGCCCGGGACACTGAAGCTTTCTTT.

DNA for the CDR3: TGTGCCAGCAGCCTTGGCCCCTACCCGGGGGGTTCACCCCTCCACTTT. Protein: CASSLGPYPGGSPLHF. The V gene is TRBV27, the J gene TRBJ1-6; D might be TRBD1 (5 bases). Trimming cost V 6 bases and J 9 bases, with 21 bases left between them. This CDR3 spans 16 amino acids. CDR1 MNHEY and CDR2 SMNVEV come from the germline V gene (reference sequence).

This chain links TRBV30 with TRBJ1-3, with D possibly TRBD1 on 6 matching bases. V was clipped by 0 bases and J by 7 bases, with 10 bases between them. This CDR3 spans 13 amino acids. CDR1 and CDR2 (germline): GTSNPN, SVGIG (reference sequence). CDR3 in amino acids: CAWSVQGRNTIYF. Here the CDR3 DNA reads TGTGCCTGGAGTGTACAGGGAAGGAACACCATATATTTT.

V is TRBV12-3 or TRBV12-4 and J is TRBJ1-2; D is ambiguous. Deletions cut 3 bases from V and 4 bases from J, with 3 bases between. There are 11 residues in the CDR3. In DNA, the CDR3 is TGTGCCAGCAGTTTCGGCTATGGCTACACCTTC. It codes for CASSFGYGYTF.

J is TRBJ2-7 and V is TRBV15, with 8 bases that match TRBD2. CDR3 size: 14 residues. V was clipped by 0 bases and J by 3 bases; unmatched bases: 1. Per the germline V gene, CDR1 is LNHNV and CDR2 is YYDKDF (reference sequence). Here the CDR3 reads CATSRDLAGYEQYV. The CDR3 DNA is TGTGCCACCAGCAGAGATCTAGCGGGCTACGAGCAGTACGTC.

This clone was seen only once. The chain combines TRBV3-1 (or the pseudogene TRBV3-2) with TRBJ1-1; 7 nucleotides align to TRBD1. V gave up 2 bases and J gave up 6 bases; unmatched junction bases: 6. Germline V CDR1 and CDR2: LGHDT, YNNKEL (reference sequence). This CDR3 comprises 14 residues. CDR3 nucleotide sequence: TGTGCCAGCAGCCAACTAGACAGGGCGCCTGAAGCTTTCTTT. Encoded protein: CASSQLDRAPEAFF.